This TCR beta chain was recovered during a study of CD8 T cells in ankylosing spondylitis. V shed 0 bases and J 1 base; nucleotides not matched to a gene: 3. CDR1 is LGHDT and CDR2 is YNNKEL in the germline V gene (reference sequence). The CDR3 is made up of 15 amino acids. This clonotype was seen a few times. TCRdb re-analysed the 5' RACE reads in MiXCR, keeping a single row per CDR3 protein. This sample carries roughly 230,000 distinct CDR3 sequences, 15% to 20% of them seen once, and the ten largest clones take around a third. The chain links TRBV3-1 to TRBJ2-7; 7 bases align to TRBD2. Sample: blood, either unsorted or a sorted T cell fraction (not recorded which). The source is a male donor with ankylosing spondylitis or in good health (not recorded which). The CDR3: CASSQDWEGSYEQYF. The CDR3 region has the DNA TGTGCCAGCAGCCAAGATTGGGAGGGATCCTACGAGCAGTACTTC.